This T cell receptor beta chain derives from a study of T-cell memory formation after mild COVID-19. TCRdb independently ran MiXCR on the 5' RACE reads; one entry per CDR3 protein. The sample lists 160,000 or so distinct CDR3 sequences; 25% to 40% were seen once. CDR1 is MGHDK and CDR2 is SYGVNS in the germline V gene. The V gene lost 3 bases and the J gene lost 7 bases, with 22 bases spanning the gap. CDR3 length: 16 residues. V and J are TRBV25-1 and TRBJ2-7; TRBD1 or TRBD2 may be the D gene (5 bases each). The clonotype comes from an adult woman who had mild COVID-19 (a few samples of this study predate the infection). Cell type and time point are not known. The material sequenced was PBMCs or a T cell subset sorted from them (not recorded which). The CDR3, as DNA: TGTGCCAGCAGTGATGGGGGACGCTACCGAAGTGGAGAGCAGTACTTC. Encoded protein: CASSDGGRYRSGEQYF.